This T cell receptor (beta chain) was sequenced in a study of CD8+CD57+ T cells in acquired aplastic anemia. Study at large: Sorted CD4+ and CD8+ cells gave an average of approximately 3 ug of DNA. Whole-study results and caveats: In common between the patients and the controls were approximately 28 CD8+ CDR3 sequences. Patient and control CD8+ Simpson's diversity was not significantly different.

Note on this clonotype: Its antigen is unidentified.

The template for TCR beta VDJ and CDR3 sequence profiling was genomic DNA. TCRdb analysed the reads with MiXCR anew, one entry per CDR3 protein. The data show over 150,000 distinct CDR3 sequences, over 50% seen once. Germline-derived CDR1 and CDR2 are KGHDR and SFDVKD. V lost 11 bases, J lost 10 bases, and 17 bases lay in between. The CDR3 consists of 12 residues. Sequencing was done on patients that had shown CD8+CD57+ cell expansion by flow cytometry. Among the patients, none had received any therapy at the time of blood sampling. The V call is TRBV24-1, the J call TRBJ2-1, with a tentative D call TRBD2 (6 bases). The sequence was obtained from a human donor with aplastic anemia. The sample consisted of sorted CD4+, CD8+, or CD8+CD57+ T cells (not recorded which) from PBMCs. The CDR3: CAIGRGIREQFF. The CDR3 DNA reads as TGTGCCATCGGCCGCGGGATCCGGGAGCAGTTCTTC.